This is a list of T cell receptor beta chains from one sample in a study of human T cells and chemical hapten exposure. TCRdb independently ran MiXCR on the RACE reads; one entry per CDR3 protein. The profile shows around 130,000 distinct CDR3 sequences, 9% to 10% of them singletons. Sequenced sample: whole blood. Receptors originate from a male donor in good health. Some clones in this sample may be carry-over from other donors' samples. Both conserved end residues are part of each CDR3. A D gene is named only where the DNA matches it firmly. Clone size appears in some rows only: once, few, many, or a class for an expanded clone.

j_gene	abundance	len	v_gene	d_gene	CDR3aa	CDR3nt
TRBJ2-1	-	15	TRBV5-1	-	CASSLVRGANNEQFF	TGCGCCAGCAGCTTGGTGAGGGGGGCTAACAATGAGCAGTTCTTC
TRBJ1-5	many	13	TRBV25-1	-	CASSEWGNQPQHF	TGTGCCAGCAGTGAATGGGGCAATCAGCCCCAGCATTTT
TRBJ2-5	-	14	TRBV20-1	-	CSAIDTGPGETQYF	TGCAGTGCCATCGATACAGGGCCCGGGGAGACCCAGTACTTC
TRBJ1-5	many	13	TRBV7-2	-	CASSFTREQPQHF	TGTGCCAGCAGCTTCACGAGGGAGCAGCCCCAGCATTTT
TRBJ2-7	-	16	TRBV6-5	-	CASSTRTAPDHYEQYF	TGTGCCAGCAGTACTCGGACGGCCCCCGATCACTACGAGCAGTACTTC
TRBJ2-1	many	15	TRBV20-1	-	CSAREGRGAGIEQFF	TGCAGTGCTAGAGAAGGACGGGGGGCCGGGATTGAGCAGTTCTTC
TRBJ1-5	few	15	TRBV20-1	-	CSARGFGGGNQPQHF	TGCAGTGCTAGAGGATTCGGCGGCGGGAATCAGCCCCAGCATTTT
TRBJ1-2	many	14	TRBV6-4	TRBD1	CASSDSGQPYGYTF	TGTGCCAGCAGTGACTCGGGACAGCCCTATGGCTACACCTTC
TRBJ2-2	-	13	TRBV12-3/TRBV12-4	-	CASSFLGTGELFF	TGTGCCAGCAGTTTCCTGGGCACCGGGGAGCTGTTTTTT
TRBJ1-5	-	14	TRBV28	-	CASSFGREDQPQHF	TGTGCCAGCAGTTTTGGCAGGGAAGATCAGCCCCAGCATTTT
TRBJ2-5	few	13	TRBV2	TRBD1	CASKPRGQETQYF	TGTGCCAGCAAACCCAGGGGGCAAGAGACCCAGTACTTC
TRBJ1-4	few	15	TRBV3-1	-	CASSQERRPDEKLFF	TGTGCCAGCAGCCAAGAGCGTAGGCCTGATGAAAAACTGTTTTTT
TRBJ2-1	few	17	TRBV14	TRBD2	CASSQEGTSGSYNEQFF	TGTGCCAGCAGCCAAGAAGGGACTAGCGGGAGTTACAATGAGCAGTTCTTC
TRBJ1-2	many	13	TRBV2	-	CASLRQKNYGYTF	TGTGCCAGCCTCAGACAGAAAAACTATGGCTACACCTTC
TRBJ2-2	few	15	TRBV10-3	-	CAIREENESTGELFF	TGTGCCATCAGAGAGGAGAACGAGTCCACCGGGGAGCTGTTTTTT
TRBJ2-4	-	14	TRBV12-3/TRBV12-4	-	CASSFEGFLNIQYF	TGTGCCAGCAGTTTTGAGGGGTTTCTCAACATTCAGTACTTC
TRBJ2-5	many	19	TRBV6-6	-	CASRHTGLGDTSYQETQYF	TGTGCCAGCAGACACACAGGTTTGGGGGACACATCGTACCAAGAGACCCAGTACTTC